This T cell receptor beta chain was profiled in a study of blood T cell repertoires in COVID-19. Study overall: From T cells, B-cell-depleted T cells, or PBMCs came the material, which was cDNA or gDNA.

As processed by the authors: Scientists estimated how many nucleated cells there were by amplifying reference gene primers. Sequencing used immunoSEQ multiplex PCR; TCRdb keeps in-frame clones, though not all of them. V and J calls and clone size are copied from that table; D and trimming were computed from the DNA. Among around 350,000 clones listed, around 87% were seen once. The germline V gene encodes CDR1 SGHDT and CDR2 YYEEEE. Trimming removed 4 bases from V and 1 base from J; junction bases left unmatched: 5. This CDR3 comprises 15 residues. The rearrangement joins TRBV5-6 to TRBJ2-3, with TRBD1 matching 8 bases. The sequencing sample was made of peripheral blood. This TCR was recovered from a human donor in a cohort sampled during active COVID-19. CDR3 region: CASSQGAGGTDTQYF. Written as DNA, the CDR3 is TGTGCCAGCAGCCAGGGGGCAGGGGGCACAGATACGCAGTATTTT.